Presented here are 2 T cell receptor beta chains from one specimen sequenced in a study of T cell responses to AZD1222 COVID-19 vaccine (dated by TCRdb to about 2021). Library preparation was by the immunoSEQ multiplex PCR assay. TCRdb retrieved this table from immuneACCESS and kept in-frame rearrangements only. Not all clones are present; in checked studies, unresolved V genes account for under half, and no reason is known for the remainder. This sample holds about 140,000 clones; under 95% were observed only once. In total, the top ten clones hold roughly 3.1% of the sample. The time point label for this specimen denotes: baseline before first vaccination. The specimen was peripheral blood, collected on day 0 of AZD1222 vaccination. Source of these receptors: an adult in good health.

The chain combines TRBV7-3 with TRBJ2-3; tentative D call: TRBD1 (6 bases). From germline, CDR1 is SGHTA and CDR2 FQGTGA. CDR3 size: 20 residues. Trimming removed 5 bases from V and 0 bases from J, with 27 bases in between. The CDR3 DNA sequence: TGTGCCAGCAGCCAATCACTAAATGCACAGGGACGGCTGAGCACAGATACGCAGTATTTT. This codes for CASSQSLNAQGRLSTDTQYF.

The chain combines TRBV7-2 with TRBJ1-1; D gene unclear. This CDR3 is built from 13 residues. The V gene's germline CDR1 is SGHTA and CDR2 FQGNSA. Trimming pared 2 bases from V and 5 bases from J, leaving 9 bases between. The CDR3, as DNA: TGTGCCAGCAGCTTAACCCCCGGGACTGAAGCTTTCTTT. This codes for CASSLTPGTEAFF.